One and the same sample provided the 5 T cell receptor beta chains below, sequenced in a study of cytomegalovirus exposure and HLA in healthy donors. Researchers ran the PCR with 60 Vbeta and 13 Jbeta primers. Clones were sequenced by immunoSEQ multiplex PCR, and TCRdb holds only the in-frame ones, with some missing. The repertoire holds about 130,000 clones, with around 70% as singletons. Sequences were obtained from PBMCs. Receptor source: a man aged 35 to 55 in good health and CMV-seropositive.

Notes on this clone: Different DNA sequences within this sample yield the same CDR3. The chain links TRBV15 to TRBJ2-3; 8 bases are shared with TRBD1. The germline CDR1 and CDR2 sequences are LNHNV and YYDKDF (reference sequence). The ends lost 3 bases at V and 4 bases at J; junction bases unmatched: 3. The CDR3 covers 14 residues. Written as DNA, the CDR3 is TGTGCCACCAGCAGGGACAGGGTTGCAGATACGCAGTATTTT. The encoded protein is CATSRDRVADTQYF.

The table lists this clone with a count of one. The CDR3 DNA follows: TGTGCCAGCAGCTTGAGGGCTACAGGGGGCGACTTTGGAAACACCATATATTTT. Translating it yields CASSLRATGGDFGNTIYF. This chain connects TRBV5-4 to TRBJ1-3; 9 bases match TRBD1. CDR3 length: 18 residues. The V and J ends lost 1 base and 3 bases, in that order; junction bases with no gene match: 11. CDR1 SGHNT and CDR2 YYREEE come from the germline V gene (reference sequence). Full variable domain (rest looked up from reference TRBV5-4 and TRBJ1-3): ETGVTQSPTHLIKTRGQQVTLRCSSQSGHNTVSWYQQALGQGPQFIFQYYREEENGRGNFPPRFSGLQFPNYSSELNVNALELDDSALYLCASSLRATGGDFGNTIYFGEGSWLTVV.

This clone turned up a few times. The chain recombines TRBV27 with TRBJ2-7; D unclear. The CDR3 totals 15 residues. Germline CDR1 is MNHEY and CDR2 is SMNVEV (reference sequence). Trimming cost V 2 bases and J 6 bases, with 17 bases left between them. The chain's CDR3 is CASSLIYPPSGEQYF. In DNA, the CDR3 is TGTGCCAGCAGTTTAATCTATCCCCCATCAGGCGAGCAGTACTTC.

This clone appeared once. V usage is TRBV30 and J usage is TRBJ2-2; D call uncertain. V dropped 3 bases and J dropped 6 bases, with 8 bases sitting between them. The length of the CDR3 is 12 residues. Per the germline V gene, CDR1 is GTSNPN and CDR2 is SVGIG (reference sequence). The CDR3 is CAWSPGSGELFF. Here the CDR3 DNA reads TGTGCCTGGAGCCCTGGCTCCGGGGAGCTGTTTTTT.

V gene TRBV14 combines with J gene TRBJ1-1; D is uncertain. Trimming cost V 1 base and J 0 bases, with 9 bases left between them. Germline CDR1 is SGHDN and CDR2 is FVKESK. The length of the CDR3 is 15 residues. This CDR3 is CASSQAGSVNTEAFF. The CDR3, as DNA: TGTGCCAGCAGCCAAGCGGGTTCGGTGAACACTGAAGCTTTCTTT.